Each of the 20 T cell receptor beta chains below was sequenced from the same sample in a study of cytomegalovirus exposure and HLA in healthy donors. Primers for the PCR totalled 60 Vbeta and 13 Jbeta. Generated by immunoSEQ multiplex PCR, the TCRdb table keeps only in-frame clones and is missing some. Here the sample spans more than 80,000 clones, around 81% being singletons. Input material: PBMCs. The receptors derive from a female donor in good health and CMV-seropositive.

In regard to this clone: One end of the junction fails to match germline, which may point to a read error. V is TRBV7-7 and J is TRBJ2-3; 7 bases match TRBD2. Per the germline V gene, CDR1 is SSHAT and CDR2 is FNYEAQ (reference sequence). The length of the CDR3 is 15 residues. The CDR3 is CASSLGSGSTDTQYF. Written as DNA, the CDR3 is TGTGCTAGCAGCTTAGGTAGCGGGAGCACAGATACGCAGTATTTT.

The chain couples TRBV6-1 to TRBJ1-1, with 8 bases matching TRBD1. The CDR3 consists of 15 residues. Germline values: CDR1 MNHNS, CDR2 SASEGT. V dropped 4 bases and J dropped 1; count of bases not matched to a gene: 5. The CDR3 spells CASSVQGARNTEAFF. The CDR3 nucleotides are TGTGCCAGCAGTGTCCAGGGGGCGCGGAACACTGAAGCTTTCTTT.

The CDR3 here is CASSRPGNEQFF. The CDR3 DNA sequence: TGTGCCAGCAGTCGGCCGGGGAATGAGCAGTTCTTC. The genes are TRBV7-2 and TRBJ2-1; possibly TRBD2 for D (5 bases). Germline loops: CDR1 SGHTA, CDR2 FQGNSA. The CDR3 is 12 residues long. The ends were cut back, 6 bases at V and 7 bases at J, with 10 bases in the middle.

The J gene is TRBJ1-1, the V gene TRBV10-1; 10 bases align to TRBD1. The CDR3 has 15 residues. Germline CDR1 is WNHNN and CDR2 is SYGVQD (reference sequence). V lost 3 bases and J lost 5; bases outside the gene matches: 6. The CDR3: CASSDPGTGVTEAFF. CDR3 sequence (DNA): TGCGCCAGCAGTGACCCCGGGACAGGGGTTACTGAAGCTTTCTTT.

The chain couples TRBV10-3 to TRBJ2-7, with 7 nucleotides matching TRBD2. The CDR3 has 15 residues. CDR1 is ENHRY, CDR2 SYGVKD, per germline. V shed 0 bases, J shed 4 bases, and the junction held 6 bases outside the gene matches. Here the CDR3 reads CAISESGGEGYEQYF. The CDR3 DNA reads as TGTGCCATCAGTGAGTCGGGCGGGGAGGGGTACGAGCAGTACTTC.

The rearrangement links TRBV10-3 to TRBJ2-1; 12 bases align to TRBD2. CDR3 length equals 16 residues. Trimming cost V 3 bases and J 10 bases; bases outside gene matches: 10. The V gene's germline CDR1 is ENHRY and CDR2 SYGVKD. The DNA of the CDR3 is TGTGCCATCAGTGATGCCCTAGCGGGAGGGCCAGGGGAGCAGTTCTTC. Amino acids: CAISDALAGGPGEQFF.

The V call is TRBV19, the J call TRBJ2-3; TRBD1 agrees at 9 bases. Germline CDR1 and CDR2: LNHDA and SQIVND (reference sequence). J was trimmed by 5 bases and V by 3 bases; bases with no gene match: 3. This CDR3 has 14 residues. Here the CDR3 DNA reads TGTGCCAGTAGTATTGGGACAGGGTTAGATACGCAGTATTTT. Translation: CASSIGTGLDTQYF.

V is TRBV2 and J is TRBJ2-7; D unresolved. Germline assignment: CDR1 SNHLY and CDR2 FYNNEI. The V and J ends lost 6 bases and 2 bases respectively, with 8 bases between them. This CDR3 is built from 12 residues. CDR3 sequence reads: CASRVDTYEQYF. CDR3 sequence (DNA): TGTGCCAGCAGAGTCGACACCTACGAGCAGTACTTC.

The CDR3 DNA reads as TGTGCCAGGACGGACAGCCAAAATCAGCCCCAGCATTTT. Its translation: CARTDSQNQPQHF. J is TRBJ1-5 and V is TRBV7-9, with D perhaps TRBD1 (6 bases). The CDR3 consists of 13 residues. Germline V gene sequence: CDR1 SEHNR, CDR2 FQNEAQ (reference sequence). The germline V and J ends were trimmed by 9 bases and 4 bases, with 13 bases remaining between them.

V usage is TRBV7-2 and J usage is TRBJ2-1, with 14 bases matching TRBD2. Trimming took 1 base from V and 4 from J; bases not matched to a gene: 3. This CDR3 spans 17 amino acids. Germline CDR1 reads SGHTA; CDR2 reads FQGNSA. CDR3 residues: CASSLVRLAGGYNEQFF. The CDR3, as DNA: TGTGCCAGCAGCTTAGTTCGACTAGCGGGGGGGTACAATGAGCAGTTCTTC.

The chain recombines TRBV9 with TRBJ2-5, with 9 positions matching TRBD2. Unmatched junction bases numbered 5, after V lost 0 bases and J lost 5 bases. Looked up from germline, CDR1 is SGDLS and CDR2 is YYNGEE. The length of the CDR3 is 15 residues. The CDR3 region is CASSVEGLARETQYF. The CDR3 region has the DNA TGTGCCAGCAGCGTAGAGGGACTAGCCCGCGAGACCCAGTACTTC.

The V gene is TRBV7-6, the J gene TRBJ2-7; possible D gene TRBD1, 6 bases. V was trimmed by 3 bases and J by 1 base, leaving 7 bases between them. CDR1 and CDR2 (germline): SGHVS, FNYEAQ. The CDR3 has 13 amino acids. The CDR3 DNA is TGTGCCAGCAGCTTTACAGGGTCCTACGAGCAGTACTTC. The encoded protein is CASSFTGSYEQYF. The variable domain in full, with the rest retrieved from reference TRBV7-6 and TRBJ2-7, is GAGVSQSPRYKVTKRGQDVALRCDPISGHVSLYWYRQALGQGPEFLTYFNYEAQQDKSGLPNDRFSAERPEGSISTLTIQRTEQRDSAMYRCASSFTGSYEQYFGPGTRLTVT.

The chain uses TRBV20-1 and TRBJ2-1; a possible D gene is TRBD2 (7 bases). The CDR3 sequence is 11 residues long. Germline V gives CDR1 DFQATT, CDR2 SNEGSKA (reference sequence). V lost 6 bases, J lost 15 bases, and 18 bases lay in between. The CDR3 nucleotides are TGCAGTGCCCAAGGGGGAGGGGTGCCGTTCTTC. It translates to CSAQGGGVPFF.

This chain joins TRBV20-1 and TRBJ1-2, with D possibly matching TRBD1 (5 bases). The CDR3 runs 11 residues. The V end lost 5 bases, the J end lost 5 bases, and 9 bases lay between the germline ends. Germline V gene sequence: CDR1 DFQATT, CDR2 SNEGSKA (reference sequence). The CDR3 region is CSASQGYGYTF. The CDR3 coding sequence is TGCAGTGCTTCCCAGGGTTATGGCTACACCTTC.

The chain couples TRBV27 to TRBJ1-1; D not certain. CDR1 and CDR2 from the germline V gene are MNHEY and SMNVEV (reference sequence). The CDR3 sequence is 13 residues long. V lost 2 bases and J 1 base, leaving 5 bases between the germline ends. The CDR3 protein is CASSLGPNTEAFF. As DNA, the CDR3 is TGTGCCAGCAGTTTAGGCCCGAACACTGAAGCTTTCTTT.

The chain recombines TRBV2 with TRBJ2-7; 9 bases line up with TRBD2. Germline loops: CDR1 SNHLY, CDR2 FYNNEI. The CDR3 runs 16 residues. V trimming: 4 bases; J trimming: 6 bases; junction bases outside the gene matches: 13. CDR3 nucleotide sequence: TGTGCCAGCAGTGGAGGACCGGCGGGGGGGCTTGCCGAGCAGTACTTC. As protein: CASSGGPAGGLAEQYF.

The V gene is TRBV29-1, the J gene TRBJ2-7, with D perhaps matching TRBD2 (7 bases). V was cut by 3 bases and J by 0 bases, with 15 bases left in between. The CDR3 sequence is 15 residues long. CDR1 is SQVTM and CDR2 is ANQGSEA in the germline V gene. The DNA of the CDR3 is TGCAGCGTTGATTGGGAGGGGGACCCCTCCTACGAGCAGTACTTC. Translated: CSVDWEGDPSYEQYF.

This clone was found once. V and J are TRBV2 and TRBJ2-3; 10 nucleotides line up with TRBD2. The CDR3 totals 16 residues. With V trimmed by 7 bases and J by 1 base, 8 bases remained unmatched. CDR1 is SNHLY and CDR2 is FYNNEI in the germline V gene. The CDR3 nucleotides read TGTGCCAGCATTCTGTCTAGCGGGAGCCGCACAGATACGCAGTATTTT. Amino acids: CASILSSGSRTDTQYF.

The chain carries TRBV28 and TRBJ1-1, with D possibly being TRBD1 (5 bases). Germline V gene sequence: CDR1 MDHEN, CDR2 SYDVKM. V lost 4 bases and J 0 bases, leaving 12 bases between the germline ends. The CDR3 spans 15 residues. CDR3 sequence: CASSSPRGLNTEAFF. CDR3 in DNA: TGTGCCAGCAGTTCCCCGCGGGGGTTGAACACTGAAGCTTTCTTT.

This clone is a singleton in its sample. The chain has TRBV7-9 and TRBJ2-5; TRBD2 is a possible D gene (6 bases). The germline V gene encodes CDR1 SEHNR and CDR2 FQNEAQ (reference sequence). This CDR3 has 14 amino acids. V lost 1 base and J lost 7, with 13 bases in between. This CDR3 reads CASSLEEWGGTQYF. CDR3 coding DNA: TGTGCCAGCAGCTTAGAGGAGTGGGGAGGGACCCAGTACTTC. Using reference TRBV7-9 and TRBJ2-5 for the parts outside the CDR3, the full variable domain is DTGVSQNPRHKITKRGQNVTFRCDPISEHNRLYWYRQTLGQGPEFLTYFQNEAQLEKSRLLSDRFSAERPKGSFSTLEIQRTEQGDSAMYLCASSLEEWGGTQYFGPGTRLLVL.